This T cell receptor (beta chain) was sequenced for a study of blood T cells in healthy people across ages. General study results and limits: Roughly linearly, TCR beta diversity per million T cells fell as age increased. Since the PBMCs were unsorted, naive and antigen-experienced cells could not be conclusively compared. Naive CD4+ cell counts and diversity both ran higher in long-lived than in aged donors.

A second PCR of 7 to 11 cycles used a sample-barcoded 5' primer and a J-beta primer mix. TCRdb independently ran MiXCR on the 5' RACE reads; one entry per CDR3 protein. This table has fewer than 750,000 distinct CDR3 sequences, 45% to 55% appearing once. Caucasian individuals from Russia who were healthy and aged roughly 6 to 95 acted as donors. The CDR3 length is 14 residues. Trimming took off 5 bases at V and 0 bases at J, with 8 bases between the two ends. Germline-derived CDR1 and CDR2 are SGHAT and FQNNGV. As regards this clonotype: The target antigen is unknown.

V gene TRBV11-2 combines with J gene TRBJ2-4, with no clear D. Sequenced material: blood. The source of this sequence is a man of 80 years or more in good health. The CDR3 here is CASSPVRAKNIQYF. The CDR3 region has the DNA TGTGCCAGCAGCCCCGTACGAGCCAAAAACATTCAGTACTTC.